Sequencing of this T cell receptor beta chain was carried out in a study of cytomegalovirus exposure and HLA in healthy donors. 60 Vbeta and 13 Jbeta primers were used in PCR. Clones were read by immunoSEQ multiplex PCR, and TCRdb kept only the in-frame ones, dropping some. In all, the sample yields about 90,000 clones. Details on this clone: Its target is unknown.

General study results and limits: Rare TCR sequences dominated, though some public TCRs recurred in many donors. In a later analysis, around 18,000 TCR beta sequences were associated with HLA alleles at 0.05 false discovery rate.

The J segment lost 5 bases and the V segment lost 5 bases, leaving 7 bases of the junction unmatched. The CDR3 consists of 14 residues. Germline V CDR1 and CDR2: SQVTM, ANQGSEA. The sample taken for sequencing was PBMCs. This chain connects TRBV29-1 to TRBJ2-3; 10 positions match TRBD2. This TCR was sampled from a woman aged 30 to 39 in good health and CMV-seronegative. CDR3 amino acids: CSVRLAGNRDTQYF. As DNA, the CDR3 is TGCAGCGTTCGACTAGCGGGTAACCGAGATACGCAGTATTTT.